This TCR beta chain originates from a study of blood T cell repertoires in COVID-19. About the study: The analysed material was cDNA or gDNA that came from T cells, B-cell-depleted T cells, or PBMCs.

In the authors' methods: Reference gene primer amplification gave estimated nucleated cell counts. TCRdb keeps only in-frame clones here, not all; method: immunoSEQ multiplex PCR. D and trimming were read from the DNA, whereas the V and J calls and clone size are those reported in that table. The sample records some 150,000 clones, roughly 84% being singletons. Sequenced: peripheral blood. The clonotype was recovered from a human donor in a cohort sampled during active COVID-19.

As DNA, the CDR3 is TGTGCCAGCAGTTACTGGGGCCAACGGAATTCACCCCTCCACTTT. Translating gives CASSYWGQRNSPLHF. The chain uses TRBV6-5 and TRBJ1-6; tentatively, D is TRBD1 (5 bases). V lost 1 base and J 7 bases, leaving 11 bases between the germline ends. The CDR3 has 15 amino acids. Germline assignment: CDR1 MNHEY and CDR2 SVGAGI.